Below, one TCR beta chain is given with its context. The data belong to a study of blood T cell repertoires in COVID-19. Across the study: Nucleic acid was either cDNA or gDNA, and it came from T cells, B-cell-depleted T cells, or PBMCs.

Study processing details: Using reference gene primer amplification, nucleated cell counts were estimated. The data were produced by immunoSEQ multiplex PCR, yet TCRdb's version contains in-frame clones alone and is incomplete. Clone size and V and J calls were adopted from that table, with D and trimming inferred from the DNA. Here the sample spans over 70,000 clones, 88% being singletons. V lost 1 base and J lost 11; bases outside the gene matches: 14. There are 17 residues in the CDR3. CDR1 is SGHVS and CDR2 is FQNEAQ in the germline V gene. The sequence was collected from a man older than 75 with acute or convalescent COVID-19. The sequenced material came from peripheral blood. V gene TRBV7-8 combines with J gene TRBJ2-1, with TRBD2 matching 10 bases. The CDR3 DNA reads TGTGCCAGCAGCTTAGAGCTAGCGGGAGAGGCCACGAAGAAGCAGTTCTTC. This sequence encodes CASSLELAGEATKKQFF.